What follows describes a single TCR beta chain. Its cognate antigen is unknown. Germline CDR1 SEHNR, CDR2 FQNEAQ (reference sequence). This CDR3 has 15 residues. V gave up 5 bases and J gave up 7 bases, with 18 bases separating them. The record originates from a study of cytomegalovirus exposure and HLA in healthy donors. General study points: High sensitivity and specificity were reportedly achieved when the classifier diagnosed cytomegalovirus status.

Repertoires were generated with immunoSEQ multiplex PCR, while TCRdb's copy carries only in-frame clones and drops some. Of more than 95,000 clones in the sample, 94% were seen once. The TCR originated in a woman under 30 in good health and CMV-seronegative. The rearrangement uses TRBV7-9 and TRBJ2-1, with TRBD2 as a possible D gene (6 bases). Sequenced: PBMCs. The CDR3 here is CASSQRDWLRNEQFF. CDR3 in DNA: TGTGCCAGCAGCCAGAGGGACTGGCTCAGAAATGAGCAGTTCTTC.